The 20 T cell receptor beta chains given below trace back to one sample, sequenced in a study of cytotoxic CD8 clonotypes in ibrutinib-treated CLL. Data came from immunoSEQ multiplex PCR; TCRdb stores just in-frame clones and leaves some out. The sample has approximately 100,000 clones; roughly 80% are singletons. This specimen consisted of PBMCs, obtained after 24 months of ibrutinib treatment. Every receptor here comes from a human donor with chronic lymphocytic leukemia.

The CDR3, as DNA: TGCGCCAGCAGCTTGGTTAGCGGGAATTTCGATGAGCAGTTCTTC. This encodes CASSLVSGNFDEQFF. The rearrangement uses TRBV5-1 and TRBJ2-1, with 8 bases fitting TRBD2. Germline V lookup: CDR1 SGHRS, CDR2 YFSETQ. V was pared by 0 bases and J by 8 bases, with 7 bases of the junction left unmatched. The CDR3 totals 15 residues.

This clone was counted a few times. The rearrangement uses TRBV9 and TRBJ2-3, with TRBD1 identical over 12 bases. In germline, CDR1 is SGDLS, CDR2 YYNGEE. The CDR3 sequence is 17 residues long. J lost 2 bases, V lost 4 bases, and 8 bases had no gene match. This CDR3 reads CASSIPGQGASTDTQYF. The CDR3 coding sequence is TGTGCCAGCAGCATACCGGGACAGGGGGCTTCCACAGATACGCAGTATTTT.

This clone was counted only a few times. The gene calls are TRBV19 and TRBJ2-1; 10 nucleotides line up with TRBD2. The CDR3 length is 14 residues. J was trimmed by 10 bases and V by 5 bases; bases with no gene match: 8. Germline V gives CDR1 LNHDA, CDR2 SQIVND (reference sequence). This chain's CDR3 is CASSPWTSGEEQFF. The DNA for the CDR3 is TGTGCCAGTAGTCCATGGACTAGCGGAGAAGAGCAGTTCTTC.

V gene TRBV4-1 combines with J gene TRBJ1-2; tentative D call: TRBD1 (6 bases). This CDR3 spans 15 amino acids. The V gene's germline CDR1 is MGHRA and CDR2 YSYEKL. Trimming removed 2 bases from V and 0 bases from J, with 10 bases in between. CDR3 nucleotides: TGCGCCAGCAGCCAACGGACAGAAACTAACTATGGCTACACCTTC. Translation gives CASSQRTETNYGYTF.

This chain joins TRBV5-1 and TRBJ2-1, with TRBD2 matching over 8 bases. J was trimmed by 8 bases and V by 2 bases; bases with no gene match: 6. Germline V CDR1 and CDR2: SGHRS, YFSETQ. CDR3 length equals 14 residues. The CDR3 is CASSFGGGNDEQFF. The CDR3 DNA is TGCGCCAGCAGCTTTGGCGGGGGGAACGATGAGCAGTTCTTC.

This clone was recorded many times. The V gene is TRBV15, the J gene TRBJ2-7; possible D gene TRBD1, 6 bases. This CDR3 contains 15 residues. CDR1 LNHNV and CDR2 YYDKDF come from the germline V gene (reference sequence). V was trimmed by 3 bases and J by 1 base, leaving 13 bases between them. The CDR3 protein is CATSSLQGWSYEQYF. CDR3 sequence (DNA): TGTGCCACCAGCAGCCTACAGGGTTGGTCCTACGAGCAGTACTTC.

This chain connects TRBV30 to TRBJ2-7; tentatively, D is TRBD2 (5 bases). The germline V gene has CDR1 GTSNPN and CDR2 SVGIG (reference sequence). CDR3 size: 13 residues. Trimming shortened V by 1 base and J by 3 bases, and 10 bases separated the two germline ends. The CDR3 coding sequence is TGTGCCTGGAGTGAAGGAGGCATCTACGAGCAGTACTTC. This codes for CAWSEGGIYEQYF.

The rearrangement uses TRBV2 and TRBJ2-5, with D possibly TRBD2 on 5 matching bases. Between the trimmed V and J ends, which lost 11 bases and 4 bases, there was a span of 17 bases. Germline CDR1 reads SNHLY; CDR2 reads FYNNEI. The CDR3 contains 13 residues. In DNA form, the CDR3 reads TGTGCCGGACGGGCTTTAGGAGGAGAGACCCAGTACTTC. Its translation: CAGRALGGETQYF.

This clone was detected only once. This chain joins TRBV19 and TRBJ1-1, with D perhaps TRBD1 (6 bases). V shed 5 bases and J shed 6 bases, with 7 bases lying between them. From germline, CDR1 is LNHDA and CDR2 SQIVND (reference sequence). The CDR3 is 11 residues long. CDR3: CASSHRAEAFF. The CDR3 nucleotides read TGTGCCAGTAGTCACAGGGCTGAAGCTTTCTTT.

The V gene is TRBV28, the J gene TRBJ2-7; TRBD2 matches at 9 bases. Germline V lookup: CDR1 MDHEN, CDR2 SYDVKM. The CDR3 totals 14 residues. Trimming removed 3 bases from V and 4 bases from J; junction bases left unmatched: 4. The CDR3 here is CASSFSGRFYEQYF. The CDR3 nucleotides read TGTGCCAGCAGTTTTAGCGGGAGATTTTACGAGCAGTACTTC. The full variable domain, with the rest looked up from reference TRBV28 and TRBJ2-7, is DVKVTQSSRYLVKRTGEKVFLECVQDMDHENMFWYRQDPGLGLRLIYFSYDVKMKEKGDIPEGYSVSREKKERFSLILESASTNQTSMYLCASSFSGRFYEQYFGPGTRLTVT.

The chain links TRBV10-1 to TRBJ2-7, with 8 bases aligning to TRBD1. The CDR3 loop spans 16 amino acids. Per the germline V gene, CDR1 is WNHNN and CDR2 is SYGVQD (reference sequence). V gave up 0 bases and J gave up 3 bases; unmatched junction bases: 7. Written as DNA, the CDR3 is TGCGCCAGCAGTGAGTCGAAGCGACAGGGGAGCTACGAGCAGTACTTC. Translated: CASSESKRQGSYEQYF.

The CDR3 nucleotides are TGTGCCAGCAGTGAAGAGAGGGGCGGCACCGGGGAGCTGTTTTTT. It encodes CASSEERGGTGELFF. V gene TRBV2 combines with J gene TRBJ2-2; TRBD1 or TRBD2 may be the D gene (5 bases each). Germline V gives CDR1 SNHLY, CDR2 FYNNEI. This CDR3 comprises 15 residues. V lost 1 base and J 4 bases, leaving 10 bases between the germline ends.

Here the CDR3 DNA reads TGTGCCAGCAGCTTATCGGGAGAGACCCAGTACTTC. Translated, it gives CASSLSGETQYF. The V call is TRBV7-8, the J call TRBJ2-5; no firm D call. V shed 2 bases and J shed 4 bases, with 5 bases lying between them. Germline CDR1 and CDR2: SGHVS and FQNEAQ. The length of the CDR3 is 12 residues.

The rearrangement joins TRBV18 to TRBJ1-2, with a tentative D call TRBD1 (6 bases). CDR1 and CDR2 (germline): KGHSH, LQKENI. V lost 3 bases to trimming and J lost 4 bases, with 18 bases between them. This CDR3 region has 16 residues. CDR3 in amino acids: CASSPPSGQQSYGYTF. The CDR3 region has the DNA TGTGCCAGCTCACCCCCGAGTGGACAGCAATCCTATGGCTACACCTTC.

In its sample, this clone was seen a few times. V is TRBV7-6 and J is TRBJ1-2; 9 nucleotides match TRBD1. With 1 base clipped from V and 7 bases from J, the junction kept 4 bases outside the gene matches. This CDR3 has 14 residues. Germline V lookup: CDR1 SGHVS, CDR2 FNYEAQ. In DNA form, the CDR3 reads TGTGCCAGCAGCTTAGGGACAGGGGTGTCTGGCTACACCTTC. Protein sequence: CASSLGTGVSGYTF.

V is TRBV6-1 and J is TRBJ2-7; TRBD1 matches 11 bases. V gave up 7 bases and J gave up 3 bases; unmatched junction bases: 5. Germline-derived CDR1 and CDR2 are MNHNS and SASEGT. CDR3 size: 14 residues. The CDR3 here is CASTPGTGGYEQYF. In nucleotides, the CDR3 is TGTGCCAGCACACCAGGGACAGGGGGCTACGAGCAGTACTTC.

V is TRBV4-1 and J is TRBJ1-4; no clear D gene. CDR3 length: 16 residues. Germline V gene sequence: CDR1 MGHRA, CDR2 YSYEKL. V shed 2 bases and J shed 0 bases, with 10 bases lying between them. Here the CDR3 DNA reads TGCGCCAGCAGCCAAACCACGGGAGCAACTAATGAAAAACTGTTTTTT. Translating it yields CASSQTTGATNEKLFF.

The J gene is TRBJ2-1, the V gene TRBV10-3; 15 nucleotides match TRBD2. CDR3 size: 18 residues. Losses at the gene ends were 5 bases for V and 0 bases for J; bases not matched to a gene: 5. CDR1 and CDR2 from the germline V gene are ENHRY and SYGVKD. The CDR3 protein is CAISSGTSGRSSYNEQFF. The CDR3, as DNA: TGTGCCATCAGTTCCGGGACTAGCGGGAGGAGCTCCTACAATGAGCAGTTCTTC.

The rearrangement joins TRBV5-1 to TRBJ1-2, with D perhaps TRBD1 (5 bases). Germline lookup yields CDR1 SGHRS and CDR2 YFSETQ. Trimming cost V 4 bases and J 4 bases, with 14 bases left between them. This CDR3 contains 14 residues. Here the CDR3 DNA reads TGCGCCAGCAGCCCCGAGCCCGGGGCCTATGGCTACACCTTC. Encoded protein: CASSPEPGAYGYTF.

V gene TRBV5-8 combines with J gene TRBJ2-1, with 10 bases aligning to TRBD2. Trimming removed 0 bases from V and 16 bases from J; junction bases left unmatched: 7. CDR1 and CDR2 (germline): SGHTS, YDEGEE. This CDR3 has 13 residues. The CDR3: CASSLEASGSPFF. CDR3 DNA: TGTGCCAGCAGCTTGGAAGCTAGCGGGAGCCCCTTCTTC.